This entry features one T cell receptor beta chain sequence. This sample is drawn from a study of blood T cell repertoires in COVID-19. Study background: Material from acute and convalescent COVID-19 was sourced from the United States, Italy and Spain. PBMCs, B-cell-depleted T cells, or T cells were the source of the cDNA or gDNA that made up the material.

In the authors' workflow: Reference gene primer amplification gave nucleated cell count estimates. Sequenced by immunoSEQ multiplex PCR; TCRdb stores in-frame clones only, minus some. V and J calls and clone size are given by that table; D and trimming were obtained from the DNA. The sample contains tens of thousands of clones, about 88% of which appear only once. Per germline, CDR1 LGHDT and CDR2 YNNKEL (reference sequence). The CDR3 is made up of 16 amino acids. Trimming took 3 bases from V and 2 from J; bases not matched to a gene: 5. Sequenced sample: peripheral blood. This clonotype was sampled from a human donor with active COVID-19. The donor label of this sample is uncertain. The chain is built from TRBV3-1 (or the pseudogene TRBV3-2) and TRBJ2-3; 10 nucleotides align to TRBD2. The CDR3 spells CASSQLAGVPTDTQYF. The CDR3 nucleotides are TGTGCCAGCAGCCAGCTAGCGGGGGTCCCCACAGATACGCAGTATTTT.